The TCR beta chain described here comes from a study of T-cell reconstitution after alpha-beta-depleted transplantation in children (dated by TCRdb to 2016 to 2017). Background for the entire study: T-cell immune reconstitution after TCRalphabeta/CD19-depleted allogeneic hematopoietic cell transplantation in children was quantitatively tracked in the study by means of TCR repertoire profiling.

From the cysteine up to the phenylalanine, the CDR3 has a length of 13 residues. CDR3 DNA is the only sequence kept; it has 39 bases, read in frame from the first base. The junction shows trimming of 2 bases on V and 6 bases on J, plus 8 bases between the germline ends. From a lookup of the germline V gene, CDR1 and CDR2 are SGHVS and FNYEAQ. There are many counts of this clonotype. The clone's antigen remains unknown. The input lacks base qualities; no much larger clone sits a single base away. The library was generated by PCR. Sequencing used an Illumina HiSeq 2500. TCR library preparation used molecular barcoding, with unique molecular identifiers applied to normalize quantification of the TCRbeta repertoire. TCRdb reprocessing: public reads trimmed at Q25 with fastp, clones called with MiXCR, in-frame beta chains kept. Each CDR3 protein gets just one entry, which takes the most common genes and DNA from the rows behind it. The sample table records 400,000 to 500,000 distinct CDR3 sequences; approximately 10% of these occur just once. The biggest ten clones account for about 5% of the sample.

This clonotype was obtained from a human donor who donated a stem cell graft to a child with acute myeloid leukemia. The receptor chain draws on TRBV7-6 and TRBJ2-1; too little of a D gene remains to name it. The source was PBMCs from the stem cell graft donor, collected from the stem cell graft. CDR3 protein: CASSLSKLNEQFF. The DNA sequence follows: TGTGCCAGCAGCTTAAGTAAGCTCAATGAGCAGTTCTTC.